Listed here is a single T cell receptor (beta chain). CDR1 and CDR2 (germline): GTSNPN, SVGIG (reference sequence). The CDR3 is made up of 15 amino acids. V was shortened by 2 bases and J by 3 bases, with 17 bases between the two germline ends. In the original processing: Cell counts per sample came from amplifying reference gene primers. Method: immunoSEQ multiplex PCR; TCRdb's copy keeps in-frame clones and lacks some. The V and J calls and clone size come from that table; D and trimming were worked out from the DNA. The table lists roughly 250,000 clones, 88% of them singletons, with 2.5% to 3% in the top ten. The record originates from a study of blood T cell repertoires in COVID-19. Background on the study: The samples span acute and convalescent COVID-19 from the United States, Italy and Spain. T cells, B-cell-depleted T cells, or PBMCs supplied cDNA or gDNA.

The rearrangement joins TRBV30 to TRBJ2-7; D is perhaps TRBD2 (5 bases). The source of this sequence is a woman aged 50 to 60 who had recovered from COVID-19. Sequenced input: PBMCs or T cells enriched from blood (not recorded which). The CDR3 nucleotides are TGTGCCTGGAGTTTTTGGCGAAGCGAGGGCTACGAGCAGTACTTC. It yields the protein CAWSFWRSEGYEQYF.